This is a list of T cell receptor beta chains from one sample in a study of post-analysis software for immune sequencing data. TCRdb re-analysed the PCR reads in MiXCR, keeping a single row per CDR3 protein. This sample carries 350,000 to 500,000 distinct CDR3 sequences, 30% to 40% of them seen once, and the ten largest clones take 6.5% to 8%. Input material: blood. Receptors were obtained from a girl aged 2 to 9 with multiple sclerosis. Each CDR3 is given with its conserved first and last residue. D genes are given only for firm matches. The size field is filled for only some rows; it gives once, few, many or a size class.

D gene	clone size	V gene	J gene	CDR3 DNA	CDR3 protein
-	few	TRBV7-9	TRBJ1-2	TGTGCCAGCAGCGCCTCGGAGGGCTACACCTTC	CASSASEGYTF
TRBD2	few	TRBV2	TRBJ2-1	TGTGCCAGCACCAAACGGAGTAGCGGGGGCCACTCCTACAATGAGCAGTTCTTC	CASTKRSSGGHSYNEQFF
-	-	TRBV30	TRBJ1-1	TGTGCCTGGAGTTTTAGCTATTTGACTGAAGCTTTCTTT	CAWSFSYLTEAFF
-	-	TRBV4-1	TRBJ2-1	TGCGCCAGCAGCCAGATCCCGGGGGACAATGAGCAGTTCTTC	CASSQIPGDNEQFF
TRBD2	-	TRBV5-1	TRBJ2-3	TGCGCCAGCAGCTCAGGACTAGCGGGGGGGCTAGCAGATACGCAGTATTTT	CASSSGLAGGLADTQYF
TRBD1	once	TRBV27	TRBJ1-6	TGTGCCAGCAGTCCTCAGACAGGGGGCTGGTCACCCCTCCACTTT	CASSPQTGGWSPLHF
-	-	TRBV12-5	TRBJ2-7	TGTGCTAGTGGTTCGGGTGGGTACGGGCAGTACTTC	CASGSGGYGQYF
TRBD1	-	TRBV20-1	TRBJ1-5	TGCAGTGCTAGAGCACGCAGTCCGGGACAGGGTACGTCCCGCAATCAGCCCCAGCATTTT	CSARARSPGQGTSRNQPQHF
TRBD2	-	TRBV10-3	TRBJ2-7	TGTGCCATCAGTGAGTCGATATTTGGGACTAACTACGAGCAGTACTTC	CAISESIFGTNYEQYF
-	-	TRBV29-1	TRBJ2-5	TGCAGCGCTCTTCCTGGCGGGATGAGGAATGAGCAGTACTTC	CSALPGGMRNEQYF
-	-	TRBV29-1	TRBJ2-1	TGCAGCGCTATACCAGGGGCAAATGAGCAGTTCTTC	CSAIPGANEQFF
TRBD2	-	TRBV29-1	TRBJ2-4	TGCAGCGTTGATGGGGGAGGGCCCAATGAGCGGTACTTC	CSVDGGGPNERYF
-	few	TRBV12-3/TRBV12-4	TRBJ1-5	TGTGCCAGCAGTTTAGGCGATACAGGGCTCAATCAGCCCCAGCATTTT	CASSLGDTGLNQPQHF
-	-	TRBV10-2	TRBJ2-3	TGCGCCAGCAGCGAAGCATTACCCACAGATACGCAGTATTTT	CASSEALPTDTQYF
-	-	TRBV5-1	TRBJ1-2	TGCGCCAGCAGTTCCGACAGTACTTATGGCTACACCTTC	CASSSDSTYGYTF
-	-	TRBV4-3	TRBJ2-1	TGCGCCAGCAGCCAAGATCGCGGCCCCGAATACAATGAGCAGTTCTTC	CASSQDRGPEYNEQFF
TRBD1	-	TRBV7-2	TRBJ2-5	TGTGCCAGCAGTCAAACCGGGACAGGGAGATGGGGTCAAGAGACCCAGTACTTC	CASSQTGTGRWGQETQYF
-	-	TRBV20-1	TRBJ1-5	TGCAGTGCTACGAACGGGGGCTGGAGCAATCAGCCCCAGCATTTT	CSATNGGWSNQPQHF
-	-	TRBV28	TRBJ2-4	TGTGCCAGCAGCCCTACTACACTTATAGCCAAAAACATTCAGTACTTC	CASSPTTLIAKNIQYF
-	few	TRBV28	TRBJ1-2	TGTGCCAGCAGTTTTGGGGGCGCCTACTATGGCTACACCTTC	CASSFGGAYYGYTF
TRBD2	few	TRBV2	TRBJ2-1	TGTGCCAGCACTGTTCTCAGCGGGAGCGATGAGCAGTTCTTC	CASTVLSGSDEQFF
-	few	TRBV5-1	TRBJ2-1	TGCGCCAGCAGCTTGGAACTAGTGGGGAATGAGCAGTTCTTC	CASSLELVGNEQFF
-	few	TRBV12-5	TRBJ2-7	TGTGCTAGTGGGCTAGCAGGGTACCATTACGAGCAGTACTTC	CASGLAGYHYEQYF
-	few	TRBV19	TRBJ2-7	TGTGCCAGTAGTATAGGTGCAGGGGACTACGAGCAGTACTTC	CASSIGAGDYEQYF
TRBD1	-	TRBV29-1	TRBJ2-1	TGCAGCGTCACGGGACAGGGGGCGATTAATGAGCAGTTCTTC	CSVTGQGAINEQFF
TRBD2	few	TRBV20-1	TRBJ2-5	TGCAGTGCTAGAGAACCTCTAGCGGGAGGCCAAGAGACCCAGTACTTC	CSAREPLAGGQETQYF
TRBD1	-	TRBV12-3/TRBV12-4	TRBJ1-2	TGTGCCAGCAGTTACCGCGGGACAGGGGCTAACTATGGCTACACCTTC	CASSYRGTGANYGYTF
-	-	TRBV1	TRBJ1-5	TGCACCAGCAGCCAAGCAGAGGATCAGCCCCAGCATTTT	CTSSQAEDQPQHF
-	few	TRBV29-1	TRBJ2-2	TGCAGCGTTCTCCAGGGAACCGGGGAGCTGTTTTTT	CSVLQGTGELFF
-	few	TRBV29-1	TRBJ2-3	TGCAGCGTTCGAGGTGGTGCAGATACGCAGTATTTT	CSVRGGADTQYF
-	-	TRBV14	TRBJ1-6	TGTGCCAGCAGCCATTTTCAGGGAGGTTCACCCCTCCACTTT	CASSHFQGGSPLHF
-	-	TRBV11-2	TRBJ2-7	TGTGCCAGCAGCTCGCAGGGTATAACAACGAAGCAGTACTTC	CASSSQGITTKQYF
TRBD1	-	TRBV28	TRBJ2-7	TGTGCCAGCAGCCGCAGGACAGGGAGCGACGAGCAGTACTTC	CASSRRTGSDEQYF
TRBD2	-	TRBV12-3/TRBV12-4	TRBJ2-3	TGTGCCAGCGGACTACTAGCGGGCAGGACAGATACGCAGTATTTT	CASGLLAGRTDTQYF
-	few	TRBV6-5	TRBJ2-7	TGTGCCAGCAGTTACTCGACGCCAGGGGTTGAGCAGTACTTC	CASSYSTPGVEQYF
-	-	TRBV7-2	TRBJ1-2	TGTGCCAGCAGCTTCCCAGATAATGGCTACACCTTC	CASSFPDNGYTF
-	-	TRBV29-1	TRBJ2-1	TGCAGCGGTTCCGGCCACAACGGGGCCCTCTTCTCTTACAATGAGCAGTTCTTC	CSGSGHNGALFSYNEQFF
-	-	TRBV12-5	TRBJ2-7	TGTGCTAGTGGTTTAGGGACGGGATACGAGCAGTACTTC	CASGLGTGYEQYF
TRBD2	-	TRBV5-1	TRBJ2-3	TGCGCCAGCAGCCTTACTAGCGGTGGTGGGGATACGCAGTATTTT	CASSLTSGGGDTQYF
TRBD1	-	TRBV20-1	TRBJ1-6	TGCAGTGCTGCCTGGACAGGGGCGATATTTCATGATTCACCCCTCCACTTT	CSAAWTGAIFHDSPLHF
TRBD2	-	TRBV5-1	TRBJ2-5	TGCGCCAGCAGCGTTCCGGGACTAGGGGAGACCCAGTACTTC	CASSVPGLGETQYF
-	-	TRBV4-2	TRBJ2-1	TGTGCCAGCAGCCGAGCCCTAGAGGAAGTGGGCGATGAGCAGTTCTTC	CASSRALEEVGDEQFF
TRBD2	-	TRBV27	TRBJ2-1	TGTGCCAGCAGTTTATCCCCCGGAGGCGGGAGCTCCTACAATGAGCAGTTCTTC	CASSLSPGGGSSYNEQFF
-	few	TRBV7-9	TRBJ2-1	TGTGCCAGCAGCTCCGATCCAGGGGGGGGCAATGAGCAGTTCTTC	CASSSDPGGGNEQFF
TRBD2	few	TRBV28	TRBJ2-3	TGTGCCAGCAGTTTTGGGGTAACTAGCGGGAGCAGAGATACGCAGTATTTT	CASSFGVTSGSRDTQYF
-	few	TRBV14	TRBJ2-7	TGTGCCAGCAGCCAAGGTTTATTAGGCTACGAGCAGTACTTC	CASSQGLLGYEQYF